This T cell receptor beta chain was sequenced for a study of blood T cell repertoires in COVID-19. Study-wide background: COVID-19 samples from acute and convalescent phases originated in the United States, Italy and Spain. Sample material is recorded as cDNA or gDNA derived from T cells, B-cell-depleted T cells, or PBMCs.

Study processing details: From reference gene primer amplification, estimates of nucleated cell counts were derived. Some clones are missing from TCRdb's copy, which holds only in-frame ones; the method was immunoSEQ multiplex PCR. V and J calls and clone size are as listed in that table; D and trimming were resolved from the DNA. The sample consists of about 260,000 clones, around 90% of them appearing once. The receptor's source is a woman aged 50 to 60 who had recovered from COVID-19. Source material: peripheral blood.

The CDR3: CASSLGPLNEQFF. DNA for the CDR3: TGTGCCAGCAGCTTAGGTCCACTCAATGAGCAGTTCTTC. The V call is TRBV11-3, the J call TRBJ2-1; no definite D call. Trimming stripped 1 base from V and 6 bases from J, with 7 bases between. This CDR3 is built from 13 residues. Germline values: CDR1 SGHNT, CDR2 YENEEA.